This TCR beta chain was observed in a study of response to subunit inactivated influenza vaccine. One entry per CDR3 protein results from TCRdb running MiXCR on the RT-PCR reads. The sample shows roughly 620,000 distinct CDR3 sequences, approximately 10% of them seen only once. The CDR3 runs 15 residues. V was pared by 6 bases and J by 7 bases, with 10 bases of the junction left unmatched. CDR1 is MNHEY and CDR2 is SVGEGT in the germline V gene. Another study also made use of these data, one on T cells expressing NK-cell markers. From that paper: 5'RACE template switching built TCR beta cDNA with unique molecular identifiers.

Sequenced material: PBMCs from blood, taken on the day of vaccination. The TCR comes from a man over 45 who received an inactivated influenza vaccine. The chain carries TRBV6-2 or TRBV6-3 and TRBJ2-1, with 9 bases aligning to TRBD2. The CDR3 protein is CASRLAGAERNEQFF. As DNA, the CDR3 is TGTGCCAGCAGATTAGCGGGGGCCGAAAGGAATGAGCAGTTCTTC.